This T cell receptor (beta chain) was sequenced during a study of blood T cell repertoires in COVID-19. Study-level information: COVID-19 samples from acute and convalescent phases originated in the United States, Italy and Spain. T cells, B-cell-depleted T cells, or PBMCs provided the cDNA or gDNA that served as material.

Authors' processing steps: For nucleated cells, counts were estimated from reference gene primer amplification. The table came from immunoSEQ multiplex PCR; TCRdb's copy has only in-frame clones and leaves some out. D and trimming come from the DNA, and the V and J calls and clone size come from that table. The repertoire holds more than 25,000 clones, 83% seen once, with 24% in the top ten. A few counts support this clone. The CDR3 consists of 13 residues. Germline lookup yields CDR1 MNHEY and CDR2 SVGAGI. The ends lost 8 bases at V and 7 bases at J; junction bases unmatched: 6. The source material was peripheral blood. The TCR comes from a human donor in a cohort sampled during active COVID-19. The rearrangement joins TRBV6-5 to TRBJ2-2; 8 bases line up with TRBD1. The CDR3 DNA reads TGTGCCAGCCAGGGACAGGCCAGCGGGGAGCTGTTTTTT. Its protein is CASQGQASGELFF.